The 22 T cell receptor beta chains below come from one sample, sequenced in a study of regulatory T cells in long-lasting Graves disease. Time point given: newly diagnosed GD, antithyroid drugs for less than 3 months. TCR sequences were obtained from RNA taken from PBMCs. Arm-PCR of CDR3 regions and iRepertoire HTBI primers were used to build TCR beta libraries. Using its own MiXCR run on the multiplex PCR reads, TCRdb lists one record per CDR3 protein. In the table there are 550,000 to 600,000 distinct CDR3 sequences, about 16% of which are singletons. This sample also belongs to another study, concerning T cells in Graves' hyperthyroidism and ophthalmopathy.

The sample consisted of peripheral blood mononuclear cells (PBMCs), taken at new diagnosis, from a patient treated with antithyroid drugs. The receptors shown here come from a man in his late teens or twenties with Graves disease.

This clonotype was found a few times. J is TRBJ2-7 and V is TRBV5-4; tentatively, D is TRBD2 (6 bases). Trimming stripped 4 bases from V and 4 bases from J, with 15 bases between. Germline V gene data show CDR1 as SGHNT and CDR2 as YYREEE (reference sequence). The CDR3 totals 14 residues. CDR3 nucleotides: TGTGCCAGCAGCCAAAGACGGGAGTCATACGAGCAGTACTTC. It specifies CASSQRRESYEQYF.

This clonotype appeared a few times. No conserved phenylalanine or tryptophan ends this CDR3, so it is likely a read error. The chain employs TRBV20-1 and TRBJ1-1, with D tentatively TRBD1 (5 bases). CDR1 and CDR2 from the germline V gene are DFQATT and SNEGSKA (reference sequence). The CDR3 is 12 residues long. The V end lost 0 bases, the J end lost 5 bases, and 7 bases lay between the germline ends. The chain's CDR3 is CSARDRETEAFS. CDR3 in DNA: TGCAGTGCTAGAGACAGGGAAACTGAAGCTTTCTCT.

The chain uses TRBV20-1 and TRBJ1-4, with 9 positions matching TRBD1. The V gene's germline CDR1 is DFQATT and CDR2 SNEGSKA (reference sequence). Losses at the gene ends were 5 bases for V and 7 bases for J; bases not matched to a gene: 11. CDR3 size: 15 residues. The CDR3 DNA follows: TGCAGTGCTGTCTCTCCGGGACAGGGAAGTGAAAAACTGTTTTTT. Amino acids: CSAVSPGQGSEKLFF.

CDR3 residues: CASSVEIASNTGELFF. The CDR3 coding sequence is TGTGCCAGCAGCGTAGAAATAGCCTCGAACACCGGGGAGCTGTTTTTT. The chain couples TRBV9 to TRBJ2-2; D unclear. CDR1 is SGDLS and CDR2 is YYNGEE in the germline V gene. The CDR3 has 16 residues. V was trimmed by 0 bases and J by 0 bases, leaving 9 bases between them.

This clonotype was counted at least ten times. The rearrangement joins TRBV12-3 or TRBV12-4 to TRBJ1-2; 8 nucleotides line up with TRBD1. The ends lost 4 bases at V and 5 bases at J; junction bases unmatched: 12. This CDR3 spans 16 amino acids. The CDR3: CASSSLWDRTPYGYTF. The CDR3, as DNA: TGTGCCAGCAGTTCTCTCTGGGACAGGACTCCATATGGCTACACCTTC.

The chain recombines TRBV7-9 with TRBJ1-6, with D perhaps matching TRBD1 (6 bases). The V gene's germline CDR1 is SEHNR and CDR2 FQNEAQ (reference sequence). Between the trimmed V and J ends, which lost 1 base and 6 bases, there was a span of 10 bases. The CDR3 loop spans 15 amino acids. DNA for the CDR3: TGTGCCAGCAGCTTAGGCCAGGGGTCTAATTCACCCCTCCACTTT. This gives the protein CASSLGQGSNSPLHF.

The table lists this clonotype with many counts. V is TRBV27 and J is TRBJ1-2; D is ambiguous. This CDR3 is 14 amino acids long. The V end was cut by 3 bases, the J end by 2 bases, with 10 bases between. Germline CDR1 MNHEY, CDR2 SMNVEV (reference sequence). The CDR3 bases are TGTGCCAGCAGTTTCCGCGGTCAAAACTATGGCTACACCTTC. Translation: CASSFRGQNYGYTF.

CDR3 nucleotides: TGTGCCAGCAGCCAGAGGACAGGGGAGACCCAGTACTTC. Protein: CASSQRTGETQYF. This chain connects TRBV4-2 to TRBJ2-3, with 8 bases lining up with TRBD1. The better agreement between TRBJ2-5 and the DNA end casts doubt on the J call. Germline CDR1 and CDR2: LGHNA and YNFKEQ. This CDR3 region has 13 residues.

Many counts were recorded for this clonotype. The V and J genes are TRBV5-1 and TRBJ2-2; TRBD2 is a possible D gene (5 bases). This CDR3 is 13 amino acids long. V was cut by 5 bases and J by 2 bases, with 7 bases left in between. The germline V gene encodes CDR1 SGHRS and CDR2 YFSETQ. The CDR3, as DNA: TGCGCCAGCAGGGACTTCAACACCGGGGAGCTGTTTTTT. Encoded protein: CASRDFNTGELFF.

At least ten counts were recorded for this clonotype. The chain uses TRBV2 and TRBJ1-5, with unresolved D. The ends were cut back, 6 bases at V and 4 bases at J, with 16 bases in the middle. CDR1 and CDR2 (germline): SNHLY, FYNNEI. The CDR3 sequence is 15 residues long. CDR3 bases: TGTGCCAGCAGCCTGGATCGGATAAGTAATCAGCCCCAGCATTTT. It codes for CASSLDRISNQPQHF.

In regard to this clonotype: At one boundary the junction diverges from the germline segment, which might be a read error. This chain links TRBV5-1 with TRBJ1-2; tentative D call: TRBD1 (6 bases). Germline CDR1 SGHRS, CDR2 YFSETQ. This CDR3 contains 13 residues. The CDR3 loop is CTSSLARGRGYTF. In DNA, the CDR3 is TGCACCAGCAGCTTGGCCAGGGGACGAGGCTACACCTTC.

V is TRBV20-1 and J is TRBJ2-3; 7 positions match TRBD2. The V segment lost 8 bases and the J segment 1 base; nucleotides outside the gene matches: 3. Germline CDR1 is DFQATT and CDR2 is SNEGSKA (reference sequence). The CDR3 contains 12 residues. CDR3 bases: TGCAGTTCACGGGGGGGCACAGATACGCAGTATTTT. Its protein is CSSRGGTDTQYF.

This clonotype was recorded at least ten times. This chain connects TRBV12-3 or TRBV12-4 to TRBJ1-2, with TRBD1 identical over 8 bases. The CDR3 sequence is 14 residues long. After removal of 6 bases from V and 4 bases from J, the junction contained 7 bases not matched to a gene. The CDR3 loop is CASSDGQGLYGYTF. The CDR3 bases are TGTGCCAGCAGCGACGGACAGGGCCTCTATGGCTACACCTTC.

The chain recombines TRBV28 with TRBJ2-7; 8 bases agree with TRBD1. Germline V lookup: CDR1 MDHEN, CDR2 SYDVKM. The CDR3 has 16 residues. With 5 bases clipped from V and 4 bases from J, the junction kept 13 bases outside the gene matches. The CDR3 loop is CASSRLPGTGIYEQYF. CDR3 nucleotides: TGTGCCAGCAGTCGACTACCCGGGACAGGAATTTACGAGCAGTACTTC.

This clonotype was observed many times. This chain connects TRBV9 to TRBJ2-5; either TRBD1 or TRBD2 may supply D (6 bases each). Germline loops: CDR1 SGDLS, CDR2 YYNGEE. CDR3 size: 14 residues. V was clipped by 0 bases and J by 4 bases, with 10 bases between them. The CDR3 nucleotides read TGTGCCAGCAGCGTAGTCGGGGGCCCAGAGACCCAGTACTTC. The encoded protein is CASSVVGGPETQYF.

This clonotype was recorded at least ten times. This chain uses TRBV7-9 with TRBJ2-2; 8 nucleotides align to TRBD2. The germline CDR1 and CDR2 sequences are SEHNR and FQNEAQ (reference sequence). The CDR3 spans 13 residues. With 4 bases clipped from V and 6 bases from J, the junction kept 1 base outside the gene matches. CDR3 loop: CASSSGRAGELFF. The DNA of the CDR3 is TGTGCCAGCAGCTCCGGGAGGGCCGGGGAGCTGTTTTTT.

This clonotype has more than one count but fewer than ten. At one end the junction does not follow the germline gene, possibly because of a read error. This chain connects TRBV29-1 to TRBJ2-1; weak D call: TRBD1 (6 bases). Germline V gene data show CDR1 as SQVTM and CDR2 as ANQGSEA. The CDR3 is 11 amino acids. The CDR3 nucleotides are TGCAGCGTTCTGTCCGCCGGGACATTACTCTTC. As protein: CSVLSAGTLLF.

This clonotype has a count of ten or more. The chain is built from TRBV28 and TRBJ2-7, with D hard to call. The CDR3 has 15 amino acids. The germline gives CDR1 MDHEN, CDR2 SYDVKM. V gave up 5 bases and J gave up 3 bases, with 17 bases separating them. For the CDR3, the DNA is TGTGCCAGCAGTCCCAAGTCGCTTTCAAGCTACGAGCAGTACTTC. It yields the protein CASSPKSLSSYEQYF. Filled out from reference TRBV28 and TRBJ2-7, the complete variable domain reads DVKVTQSSRYLVKRTGEKVFLECVQDMDHENMFWYRQDPGLGLRLIYFSYDVKMKEKGDIPEGYSVSREKKERFSLILESASTNQTSMYLCASSPKSLSSYEQYFGPGTRLTVT.

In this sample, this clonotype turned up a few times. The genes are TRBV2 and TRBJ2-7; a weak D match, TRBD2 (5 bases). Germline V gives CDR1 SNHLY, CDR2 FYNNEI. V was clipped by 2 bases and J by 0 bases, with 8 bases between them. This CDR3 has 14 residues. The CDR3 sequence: CASSEWRSSYEQYF. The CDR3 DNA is TGTGCCAGCAGTGAATGGAGGAGCTCCTACGAGCAGTACTTC. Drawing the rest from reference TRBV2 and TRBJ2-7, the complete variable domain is EPEVTQTPSHQVTQMGQEVILRCVPISNHLYFYWYRQILGQKVEFLVSFYNNEISEKSEIFDDQFSVERPDGSNFTLKIRSTKLEDSAMYFCASSEWRSSYEQYFGPGTRLTVT.

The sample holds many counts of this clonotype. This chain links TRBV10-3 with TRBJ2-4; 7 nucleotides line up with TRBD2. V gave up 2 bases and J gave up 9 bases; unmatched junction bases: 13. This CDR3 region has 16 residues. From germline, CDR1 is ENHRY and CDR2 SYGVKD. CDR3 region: CAISEMSSGSAGIQYF. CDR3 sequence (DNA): TGTGCCATCAGTGAGATGTCTAGCGGTTCAGCGGGCATTCAGTACTTC.

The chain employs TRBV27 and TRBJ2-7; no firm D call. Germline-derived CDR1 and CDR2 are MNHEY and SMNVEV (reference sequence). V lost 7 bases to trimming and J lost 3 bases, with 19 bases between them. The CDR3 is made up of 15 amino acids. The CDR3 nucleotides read TGTGCCAGCACTCCTTCCATGCGGCAGGACTACGAGCAGTACTTC. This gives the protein CASTPSMRQDYEQYF.

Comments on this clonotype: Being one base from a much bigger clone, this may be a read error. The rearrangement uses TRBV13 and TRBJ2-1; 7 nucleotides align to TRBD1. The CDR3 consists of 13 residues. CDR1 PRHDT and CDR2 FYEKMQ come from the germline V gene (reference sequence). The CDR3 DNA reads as TGTGCCAGCAGCTGGGACAGTCCTAATGGGCAGTTCTTC. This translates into CASSWDSPNGQFF.